The 4 T cell receptor beta chains presented below share a single source sample, sequenced in a study of CD4+ T cells in melanoma. Profiled with immunoSEQ multiplex PCR; TCRdb holds only in-frame clones, not every one. This sample has 13,000 to 15,000 clones, with about 70% found just once. What was sequenced was cells from a culture (not recorded whether cultured in vitro). The receptors derive from a human donor with melanoma.

The rearrangement links TRBV5-4 to TRBJ2-3; D unclear. Germline loops: CDR1 SGHNT, CDR2 YYREEE (reference sequence). The CDR3 totals 13 residues. V lost 5 bases to trimming and J lost 0 bases, with 7 bases between them. CDR3 sequence: CASSKDSTDTQYF. DNA for the CDR3: TGTGCCAGCAGTAAGGACAGCACAGATACGCAGTATTTT.

V gene TRBV6-5 combines with J gene TRBJ1-1; D call uncertain. The length of the CDR3 is 15 residues. The V end lost 7 bases, the J end lost 0 bases, and 15 bases lay between the germline ends. Germline CDR1 MNHEY, CDR2 SVGAGI. The CDR3: CASTQTANMNTEAFF. CDR3 nucleotide sequence: TGTGCCAGCACTCAAACGGCCAACATGAACACTGAAGCTTTCTTT.

This sequence joins TRBV18 and TRBJ1-1, with D tentatively TRBD1 (6 bases). Trimming cost V 3 bases and J 1 base, with 9 bases left between them. This CDR3 has 14 residues. The V gene's germline CDR1 is KGHSH and CDR2 LQKENI. CDR3 sequence: CASSPQGSNTEAFF. CDR3 bases: TGTGCCAGCTCACCCCAGGGGTCGAACACTGAAGCTTTCTTT.

This clone showed up just a few times. The gene calls are TRBV19 and TRBJ1-5; D unresolved. The germline CDR1 and CDR2 sequences are LNHDA and SQIVND (reference sequence). V lost 1 base to trimming and J lost 0 bases, with 7 bases between them. This CDR3 region has 15 residues. The DNA for the CDR3 is TGTGCCAGTAGTATAGTCGGTCATAGCAATCAGCCCCAGCATTTT. Protein product: CASSIVGHSNQPQHF.